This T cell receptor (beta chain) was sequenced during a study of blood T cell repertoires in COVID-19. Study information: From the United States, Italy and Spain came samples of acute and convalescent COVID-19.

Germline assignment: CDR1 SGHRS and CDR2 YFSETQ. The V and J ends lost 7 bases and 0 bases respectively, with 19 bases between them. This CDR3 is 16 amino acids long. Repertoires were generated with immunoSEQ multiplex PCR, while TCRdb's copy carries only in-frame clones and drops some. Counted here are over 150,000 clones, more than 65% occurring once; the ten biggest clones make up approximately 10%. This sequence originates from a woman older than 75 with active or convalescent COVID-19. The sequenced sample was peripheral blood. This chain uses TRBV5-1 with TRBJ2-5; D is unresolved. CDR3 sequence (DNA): TGCGCCAGCGGCCCCCGAGACATAACTCACCAAGAGACCCAGTACTTC. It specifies CASGPRDITHQETQYF.